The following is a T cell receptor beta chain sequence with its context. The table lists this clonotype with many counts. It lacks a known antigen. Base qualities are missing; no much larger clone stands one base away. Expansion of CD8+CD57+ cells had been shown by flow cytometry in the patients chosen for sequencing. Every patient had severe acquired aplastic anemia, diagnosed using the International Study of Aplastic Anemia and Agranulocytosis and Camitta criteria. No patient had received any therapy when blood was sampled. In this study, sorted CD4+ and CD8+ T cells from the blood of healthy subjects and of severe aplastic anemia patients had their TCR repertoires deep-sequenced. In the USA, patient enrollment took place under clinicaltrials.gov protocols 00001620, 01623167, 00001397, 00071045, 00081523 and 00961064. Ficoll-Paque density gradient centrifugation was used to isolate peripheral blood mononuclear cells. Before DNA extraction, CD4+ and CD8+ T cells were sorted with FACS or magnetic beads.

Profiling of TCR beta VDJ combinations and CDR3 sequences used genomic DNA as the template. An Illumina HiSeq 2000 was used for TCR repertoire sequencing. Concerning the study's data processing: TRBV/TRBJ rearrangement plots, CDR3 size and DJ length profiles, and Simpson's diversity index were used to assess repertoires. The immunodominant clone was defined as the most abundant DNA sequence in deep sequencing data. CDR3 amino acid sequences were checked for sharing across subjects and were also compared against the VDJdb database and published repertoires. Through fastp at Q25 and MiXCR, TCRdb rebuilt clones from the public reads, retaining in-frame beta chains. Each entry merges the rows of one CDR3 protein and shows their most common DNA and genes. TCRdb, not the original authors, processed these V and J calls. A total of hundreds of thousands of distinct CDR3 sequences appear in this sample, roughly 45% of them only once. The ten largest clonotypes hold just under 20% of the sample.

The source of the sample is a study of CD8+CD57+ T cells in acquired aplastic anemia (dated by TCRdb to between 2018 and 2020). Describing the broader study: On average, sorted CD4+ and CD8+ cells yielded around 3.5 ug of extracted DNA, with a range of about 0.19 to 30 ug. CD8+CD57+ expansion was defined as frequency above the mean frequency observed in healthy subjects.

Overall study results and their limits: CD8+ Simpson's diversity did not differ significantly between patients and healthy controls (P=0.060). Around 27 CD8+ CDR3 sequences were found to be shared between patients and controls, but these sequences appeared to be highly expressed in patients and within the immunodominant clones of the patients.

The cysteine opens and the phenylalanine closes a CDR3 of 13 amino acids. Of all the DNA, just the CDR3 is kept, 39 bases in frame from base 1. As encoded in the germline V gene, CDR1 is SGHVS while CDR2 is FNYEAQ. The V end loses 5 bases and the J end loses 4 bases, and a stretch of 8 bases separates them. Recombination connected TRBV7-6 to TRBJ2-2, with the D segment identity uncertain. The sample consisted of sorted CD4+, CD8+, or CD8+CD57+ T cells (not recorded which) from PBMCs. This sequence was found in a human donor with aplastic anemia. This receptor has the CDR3 CASSIGPTGELFF. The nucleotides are TGTGCCAGCAGCATCGGGCCCACCGGGGAGCTGTTTTTT.